These T cell receptor beta chains were read from a single sample in a study of blood T cell repertoires in COVID-19. Profiled with immunoSEQ multiplex PCR; TCRdb holds only in-frame clones, not every one. Among around 300,000 clones, about nine tenths were seen once, and the ten largest hold 6.5% to 8%. Sequenced material: peripheral blood. These receptor sequences come from a woman aged 25-40 years with COVID-19, enrolled during active disease. The CDR3 runs from the conserved cysteine through the conserved F or W. The D gene is left open where the match is weak. Only some rows state a clone size, as once, few, many or a class for expanded clones.

>TRBV3-1/TRBV3-2|TRBD2|TRBJ2-5|once
CATSGTSGGWETQYF
TGTGCCACCTCCGGGACTAGCGGGGGTTGGGAGACCCAGTACTTC
>TRBV7-8|TRBD1|TRBJ2-2|-
CASSSQGAQYTGELFF
TGTGCCAGCAGCTCACAGGGGGCGCAGTACACCGGGGAGCTGTTTTTT
>TRBV2|-|TRBJ2-3|-
CASSVFADGLDTQYF
TGTGCCAGCAGTGTATTTGCAGATGGTCTGGATACGCAGTATTTT
>TRBV5-1|-|TRBJ1-4|-
CASSRYGGESYEKLFF
TGCGCCAGCAGCCGCTACGGTGGAGAAAGCTACGAAAAACTGTTTTTT
>TRBV28|TRBD1|TRBJ2-1|-
CASSLTGVYNEQFF
TGTGCCAGCAGCCTGACAGGGGTATACAATGAGCAGTTCTTC
>TRBV30|-|TRBJ1-5|once
CAWSVQGHQPQHF
TGTGCCTGGAGTGTACAGGGCCATCAGCCCCAGCATTTT
>TRBV9|TRBD1|TRBJ1-2|once
CASSLTGERGYTF
TGTGCCAGCAGCCTGACAGGGGAAAGGGGCTACACCTTC
>TRBV7-3|-|TRBJ2-1|-
CASSLSRGDEQFF
TGTGCCAGCAGCTTATCTAGGGGTGATGAGCAGTTCTTC
>TRBV14|-|TRBJ1-2|-
CASSFDRNYGYTF
TGTGCCAGCAGCTTCGACAGGAACTATGGCTACACCTTC
>TRBV28|-|TRBJ1-1|once
CASSLSGGGTEAFF
TGTGCCAGCAGTTTATCTGGGGGGGGCACTGAAGCTTTCTTT
>TRBV7-8|TRBD1|TRBJ1-3|once
CASSLERWDRGDRNTIYF
TGTGCCAGCAGCTTGGAGAGGTGGGACAGGGGCGATCGAAACACCATATATTTT
>TRBV9|TRBD1|TRBJ2-7|-
CASSPLGQSYEQYF
TGTGCCAGCAGCCCCCTGGGACAGTCCTACGAGCAGTACTTC
>TRBV6-6|-|TRBJ1-1|-
CASSYRRDSEAFF
TGTGCCAGCAGTTACCGCCGGGACTCTGAAGCTTTCTTT